This record concerns one TCR beta chain sequence. This specimen belongs to a study of blood T cells in healthy people across ages. The use of a sample-barcoded 5' primer and a J-beta primer mix characterized a second PCR of roughly 6 to 11 cycles. One entry per CDR3 protein results from TCRdb running MiXCR on the 5' RACE reads. The sample lists approximately 1,700,000 distinct CDR3 sequences, about two fifths seen once, with 20% to 25% in the top ten. Germline CDR1 is SNHLY and CDR2 is FYNNEI. V lost 7 bases and J lost 9, with 16 bases in between. The CDR3 is 13 residues long. This TCR came from a human donor in good health. Material: blood. The chain employs TRBV2 and TRBJ2-1, with D possibly TRBD1 on 6 matching bases. CDR3 bases: TGTGCCAGCACATCGACAGGAGAAGGTGAGCAGTTCTTC. Translation gives CASTSTGEGEQFF.